This T cell receptor (beta chain) came from a study of T-cell reconstitution after alpha-beta-depleted transplantation in children. Worth noting for this clonotype: As yet, its antigen is unknown.

Study outcomes and limitations: Surviving recipient T cells and thymic progenitors produced the high day-60 TCRbeta diversity seen in some patients. T-cell numbers and diversity, one year after transplant, stemmed largely from T cells that were newly produced. Approximately two months post-transplant, alpha-beta T cells reportedly originated from several hundred expanded graft clones.

CDR1 SEHNR and CDR2 FQNEAQ come from the germline V gene (reference sequence). The CDR3 spans 17 residues. Trimming left V 4 bases short and J 3 bases short, with 21 bases between. Construction of the TCRbeta library involved unique molecular identifiers. TCRdb processed the PCR reads anew with MiXCR; each CDR3 protein has one entry. The sample has a few hundred thousand distinct CDR3 sequences, roughly a quarter seen once. This chain joins TRBV7-9 and TRBJ1-1, with a possible D match to TRBD1 (6 bases). Here the sequenced sample was PBMCs, taken before TCRalphabeta/CD19-depleted stem cell transplant. This clonotype was obtained from a boy under two years old with Wiskott-Aldrich syndrome, due to receive a stem cell transplant. CDR3 protein: CASSSRWGRGADTEAFF. In DNA form, the CDR3 reads TGTGCCAGCAGCTCGCGGTGGGGTCGGGGGGCTGACACTGAAGCTTTCTTT.